Sequencing of this T cell receptor beta chain was carried out in a study of radiation and T cells in renal cell carcinoma. The CDR3 runs to 13 residues. Germline-derived CDR1 and CDR2 are SGHRS and YFSETQ. The germline V and J ends were trimmed by 2 bases and 4 bases, with 9 bases remaining between them. Assay used: immunoSEQ multiplex PCR; TCRdb lists only in-frame clones, some missing. The repertoire holds about 160,000 clones, with around 89% as singletons. The time point was: baseline pretreatment blood. Treatment here: 15 Gy SBRT to primary tumor, nephrectomy 4 weeks later. The rearrangement uses TRBV5-1 and TRBJ1-1, with a tentative D call TRBD1 (5 bases). The receptor comes from a woman in her 70s with renal cell carcinoma. Material: blood, obtained from a patient whose treatment included radiotherapy and nephrectomy. DNA for the CDR3: TGCGCCAGCAGCTTCAAGGGGACCACTGAAGCTTTCTTT. Protein product: CASSFKGTTEAFF.